These 6 T cell receptor beta chains came from one sample sequenced in a study of STAT5B mutations in CD4+ large granular lymphocyte leukemia. Libraries were prepared by immunoSEQ multiplex PCR; TCRdb keeps only in-frame clonotypes and omits some of them. The profile shows around 30,000 clones, about two thirds of them singletons. The source material was CD4+ T cells from blood buffy coats. These receptors all come from a human donor in good health.

This chain joins TRBV19 and TRBJ1-2, with a possible D match to TRBD1 (6 bases). Germline V gene sequence: CDR1 LNHDA, CDR2 SQIVND (reference sequence). V dropped 2 bases and J dropped 8 bases, with 12 bases sitting between them. This CDR3 is built from 13 residues. The chain's CDR3 is CASSINRVSGYTF. The CDR3 nucleotides read TGTGCCAGTAGTATAAACAGGGTTTCCGGCTACACCTTC.

CDR3 sequence (DNA): TGTGCCAGCAGTCCACGGGACAGGGGCTCCTACGAGCAGTACTTC. This sequence encodes CASSPRDRGSYEQYF. V usage is TRBV27 and J usage is TRBJ2-7, with 10 bases aligning to TRBD1. V dropped 5 bases and J dropped 0; count of bases not matched to a gene: 4. The CDR3 sequence is 15 residues long. The germline V gene encodes CDR1 MNHEY and CDR2 SMNVEV (reference sequence).

The J gene is TRBJ2-1, the V gene TRBV6-6, with TRBD2 identical over 7 bases. The germline V gene has CDR1 MNHNY and CDR2 SVGAGI (reference sequence). The CDR3 extends over 13 amino acids. CDR3 sequence reads: CAVGGRGNNEQFF. The CDR3 region has the DNA TGTGCTGTCGGGGGGAGGGGCAACAATGAGCAGTTCTTC.

The chain has TRBV10-3 and TRBJ2-3, with TRBD2 matching over 8 bases. Germline-derived CDR1 and CDR2 are ENHRY and SYGVKD. Germline trimming cut 2 bases from V and 2 bases from J; bases unmatched to any gene: 3. The CDR3 consists of 15 residues. This CDR3 reads CAISEELADTDTQYF. CDR3 bases: TGTGCCATCAGTGAGGAACTAGCGGACACAGATACGCAGTATTTT.

CDR3 region: CATGGAGNEQFF. CDR3 coding DNA: TGTGCCACTGGGGGGGCCGGTAATGAGCAGTTCTTC. V and J are TRBV13 and TRBJ2-1; weak D call: TRBD2 (7 bases). The germline V and J ends were trimmed by 10 bases and 7 bases, with 14 bases remaining between them. The germline gives CDR1 PRHDT, CDR2 FYEKMQ (reference sequence). There are 12 residues in the CDR3.

V usage is TRBV25-1 and J usage is TRBJ2-1; the D gene could be TRBD1 or TRBD2 (5 bases each). The CDR3 has 17 amino acids. The germline CDR1 and CDR2 sequences are MGHDK and SYGVNS. The ends were cut back, 5 bases at V and 1 base at J, with 18 bases in the middle. The CDR3 is CASSQRGYRGSYNEQFF. Here the CDR3 DNA reads TGTGCCAGCAGTCAAAGGGGCTATCGCGGGTCCTACAATGAGCAGTTCTTC.